The 30 T cell receptor beta chains below were found in one sample sequenced in a study of blood T cell repertoires in COVID-19. The repertoire was sequenced with immunoSEQ multiplex PCR; TCRdb's copy has only in-frame clones and lacks some. The sample includes about 54,000 clones, roughly 85% of them seen just once. Sequenced material: peripheral blood. These receptor sequences come from a human donor in a cohort sampled during active COVID-19.

The rearrangement joins TRBV15 to TRBJ1-5, with D possibly TRBD1 on 5 matching bases. With 3 bases removed from V and 2 bases from J, the gap between germline ends came to 8 bases. CDR1 is LNHNV, CDR2 YYDKDF, per germline (reference sequence). The CDR3 totals 14 residues. DNA of the CDR3: TGTGCCACCAGCAGGGGGCAAGGCAATCAGCCCCAGCATTTT. Amino acid sequence: CATSRGQGNQPQHF.

CDR3 protein: CATRPGLAGNSGELFF. In DNA, the CDR3 is TGTGCCACCCGGCCGGGACTAGCGGGAAATAGCGGGGAGCTGTTTTTT. This rearrangement joins TRBV15 to TRBJ2-2; 13 nucleotides match TRBD2. The CDR3 is made up of 16 amino acids. V dropped 8 bases and J dropped 7; count of bases not matched to a gene: 10. CDR1 and CDR2 from the germline V gene are LNHNV and YYDKDF (reference sequence).

V is TRBV28 and J is TRBJ2-3; TRBD1 agrees at 11 bases. The CDR3 loop spans 15 amino acids. Germline assignment: CDR1 MDHEN and CDR2 SYDVKM. The ends lost 3 bases at V and 3 bases at J; junction bases unmatched: 2. CDR3: CASSFRDRGTDTQYF. CDR3 sequence (DNA): TGTGCCAGCAGTTTTAGGGACAGGGGGACAGATACGCAGTATTTT.

The V gene is TRBV19, the J gene TRBJ2-5; 11 bases line up with TRBD1. V trimming: 6 bases; J trimming: 5 bases; junction bases outside the gene matches: 8. The CDR3 contains 15 residues. CDR1 LNHDA and CDR2 SQIVND come from the germline V gene (reference sequence). The CDR3, as DNA: TGTGCCAGTAGCACCGGACAGGGGGCATGGGAGACCCAGTACTTC. This encodes CASSTGQGAWETQYF.

The chain links TRBV6-5 to TRBJ2-5; 8 bases fit TRBD1. Germline values: CDR1 MNHEY, CDR2 SVGAGI. This CDR3 is 15 amino acids long. The V segment lost 7 bases and the J segment 1 base; nucleotides outside the gene matches: 8. The CDR3 bases are TGTGCCAGCACTACCTCTACAGGGGGCCAAGAGACCCAGTACTTC. This sequence encodes CASTTSTGGQETQYF.

The chain employs TRBV3-1 (or the pseudogene TRBV3-2) and TRBJ2-3; 8 nucleotides match TRBD2. This CDR3 region has 14 residues. Germline assignment: CDR1 LGHDT and CDR2 YNNKEL (reference sequence). With 2 bases clipped from V and 3 bases from J, the junction kept 1 base outside the gene matches. The CDR3 region has the DNA TGTGCCAGCAGCCAAAGACTAGCGACAGATACGCAGTATTTT. Protein sequence: CASSQRLATDTQYF.

This clone was counted only a few times. This chain uses TRBV4-3 with TRBJ1-4; TRBD1 aligns across 7 bases. The germline V gene encodes CDR1 LGHNA and CDR2 YSLEER. The CDR3 loop spans 15 amino acids. Trimming cost V 4 bases and J 7 bases; bases outside gene matches: 9. The chain's CDR3 is CASSPGQDRGEKLFF. In DNA, the CDR3 is TGCGCCAGCAGCCCAGGACAGGATCGAGGTGAAAAACTGTTTTTT.

The rearrangement links TRBV19 to TRBJ2-5, with 14 bases that match TRBD2. The CDR3 loop spans 13 amino acids. After removal of 10 bases from V and 5 bases from J, the junction contained 3 bases not matched to a gene. In germline, CDR1 is LNHDA, CDR2 SQIVND (reference sequence). CDR3 amino acids: CATGLAGAETQYF. CDR3 bases: TGTGCCACGGGACTAGCGGGAGCGGAGACCCAGTACTTC.

The gene calls are TRBV18 and TRBJ1-2, with 7 positions matching TRBD1. V shed 2 bases, J shed 4 bases, and the junction held 4 bases outside the gene matches. The CDR3 extends over 14 amino acids. Germline CDR1 reads KGHSH; CDR2 reads LQKENI. CDR3 sequence reads: CASSPETGAYGYTF. Written as DNA, the CDR3 is TGTGCCAGCTCACCAGAAACAGGGGCCTATGGCTACACCTTC.

V and J are TRBV28 and TRBJ2-7; weak D call: TRBD2 (5 bases). The ends were cut back, 5 bases at V and 2 bases at J, with 16 bases in the middle. This CDR3 is built from 15 residues. CDR1 is MDHEN, CDR2 SYDVKM, per germline. CDR3 DNA: TGTGCCAGCAGTCAGCCAGGAGGACGGACCTACGAGCAGTACTTC. This sequence encodes CASSQPGGRTYEQYF.

The V and J genes are TRBV6-6 and TRBJ2-3; D not resolved. This CDR3 comprises 12 residues. CDR1 and CDR2 (germline): MNHNY, SVGAGI (reference sequence). V lost 2 bases and J lost 4, with 4 bases in between. CDR3 bases: TGTGCCAGCAGTTACGAGGCAGATACGCAGTATTTT. Its protein is CASSYEADTQYF.

The chain combines TRBV5-8 with TRBJ2-1; 7 nucleotides agree with TRBD1. Germline V lookup: CDR1 SGHTS, CDR2 YDEGEE. J lost 1 base, V lost 0 bases, and 1 base had no gene match. The CDR3 covers 15 residues. CDR3 amino acids: CASSLEQGSYNEQFF. The DNA of the CDR3 is TGTGCCAGCAGCTTGGAACAGGGGTCCTACAATGAGCAGTTCTTC. The whole variable domain, filled in from reference TRBV5-8 and TRBJ2-1, reads EAGVTQSPTHLIKTRGQQATLRCSPISGHTSVYWYQQALGLGLQFLLWYDEGEERNRGNFPPRFSGRQFPNYSSELNVNALELEDSALYLCASSLEQGSYNEQFFGPGTRLTVL.

This clone was recorded a few times. This chain joins TRBV5-4 and TRBJ2-7, with TRBD1 matching 9 bases. Trimming at V came to 4 bases and at J to 0 bases, leaving 2 bases not matched to a gene. Germline values: CDR1 SGHNT, CDR2 YYREEE (reference sequence). The CDR3 totals 14 residues. The CDR3 DNA sequence: TGTGCCAGCAGCCGGGACAGGGACTCCTACGAGCAGTACTTC. It yields the protein CASSRDRDSYEQYF.

The chain carries TRBV15 and TRBJ2-2; perhaps TRBD2 as D (6 bases). The V end was cut by 3 bases, the J end by 1 base, with 12 bases between. The CDR3 is 16 residues long. Germline values: CDR1 LNHNV, CDR2 YYDKDF (reference sequence). The CDR3 sequence: CATSSLGLLNTGELFF. The CDR3 bases are TGTGCCACCAGCAGCCTGGGACTTCTGAACACCGGGGAGCTGTTTTTT.

The CDR3 DNA sequence: TGCGCCAGCAGTCGTAACCCGGGACAGGGGGCAGTCGGCTACACCTTC. This sequence encodes CASSRNPGQGAVGYTF. The V and J genes are TRBV5-1 and TRBJ1-2; 12 positions match TRBD1. In germline, CDR1 is SGHRS, CDR2 YFSETQ. V gave up 5 bases and J gave up 8 bases; unmatched junction bases: 13. The CDR3 consists of 16 residues. The entire variable domain, with the rest obtained from reference TRBV5-1 and TRBJ1-2, is as follows: KAGVTQTPRYLIKTRGQQVTLSCSPISGHRSVSWYQQTPGQGLQFLFEYFSETQRNKGNFPGRFSGRQFSNSRSEMNVSTLELGDSALYLCASSRNPGQGAVGYTFGSGTRLTVV.

The chain recombines TRBV19 with TRBJ2-3, with D hard to call. Looked up from germline, CDR1 is LNHDA and CDR2 is SQIVND (reference sequence). V was clipped by 1 base and J by 1 base, with 9 bases between them. The CDR3 is made up of 15 amino acids. The CDR3 reads CASSIAAVGTDTQYF. For the CDR3, the DNA is TGTGCCAGTAGTATAGCGGCGGTGGGCACAGATACGCAGTATTTT.

J is TRBJ2-1 and V is TRBV28; 12 bases align to TRBD2. CDR3 size: 14 residues. V shed 8 bases, J shed 8 bases, and the junction held 7 bases outside the gene matches. Germline-derived CDR1 and CDR2 are MDHEN and SYDVKM. CDR3 sequence: CASYLAGGPDEQFF. CDR3 coding DNA: TGTGCCAGCTATCTAGCGGGAGGGCCGGATGAGCAGTTCTTC.

The chain joins TRBV5-1 to TRBJ2-2; 8 bases agree with TRBD2. The CDR3 covers 14 residues. Germline V lookup: CDR1 SGHRS, CDR2 YFSETQ. V shed 2 bases and J 7 bases; nucleotides not matched to a gene: 4. The CDR3 DNA is TGCGCCAGCAGCTTTCCTACTAGCGGCGGGGAGCTGTTTTTT. Translating gives CASSFPTSGGELFF.

This chain links TRBV6-4 with TRBJ2-1; 9 bases agree with TRBD2. This CDR3 is 15 amino acids long. Per germline, CDR1 MRHNA and CDR2 SNTAGT. The V and J ends lost 4 bases and 3 bases, in that order; junction bases with no gene match: 4. CDR3 sequence: CASSVRLADYNEQFF. The CDR3 DNA sequence: TGTGCCAGCAGTGTCAGACTAGCGGACTACAATGAGCAGTTCTTC.

This chain links TRBV27 with TRBJ2-1, with 13 bases lining up with TRBD2. V dropped 6 bases and J dropped 5; count of bases not matched to a gene: 13. The CDR3 extends over 18 amino acids. Germline loops: CDR1 MNHEY, CDR2 SMNVEV (reference sequence). The chain's CDR3 is CASRVYFSGTSGNNEQFF. The CDR3 bases are TGTGCCAGCAGGGTCTACTTTTCCGGGACTAGCGGGAACAATGAGCAGTTCTTC.

The chain employs TRBV4-1 and TRBJ2-7; D perhaps matches TRBD2 (6 bases). This CDR3 is built from 13 residues. Germline CDR1 reads MGHRA; CDR2 reads YSYEKL. With 4 bases removed from V and 1 base from J, the gap between germline ends came to 8 bases. The CDR3 DNA follows: TGCGCCAGCAGCCGGACTACTTCCTACGAGCAGTACTTC. It specifies CASSRTTSYEQYF.

The chain joins TRBV7-2 to TRBJ2-1, with 14 bases fitting TRBD2. With V trimmed by 3 bases and J by 3 bases, 10 bases remained unmatched. Germline CDR1 and CDR2: SGHTA and FQGNSA. CDR3 size: 19 residues. The CDR3 DNA reads TGTGCCAGCAGCTTGGACAGGCCGGGGACTAGCGGGAGCTACAATGAGCAGTTCTTC. Amino acid sequence: CASSLDRPGTSGSYNEQFF.

The gene calls are TRBV15 and TRBJ1-2; D is possibly TRBD1 (5 bases). Germline V gene lookup returns CDR1 LNHNV and CDR2 YYDKDF (reference sequence). This CDR3 is 15 amino acids long. Trimming shortened V by 3 bases and J by 4 bases, and 15 bases separated the two germline ends. CDR3 nucleotide sequence: TGTGCCACCAGCAGCTCCGGGACTCAAAGCTATGGCTACACCTTC. This gives the protein CATSSSGTQSYGYTF.

The chain links TRBV25-1 to TRBJ1-1; D call uncertain. This CDR3 is 14 amino acids long. Looked up from germline, CDR1 is MGHDK and CDR2 is SYGVNS. The V and J ends lost 5 bases and 3 bases respectively, with 13 bases between them. In DNA, the CDR3 is TGTGCCAGCAGTCATATGGGGAGACACACTGAAGCTTTCTTT. It encodes CASSHMGRHTEAFF.

This chain joins TRBV4-2 and TRBJ2-5; 13 positions match TRBD2. CDR3 length: 18 residues. Germline assignment: CDR1 LGHNA and CDR2 YNFKEQ. Germline trimming cut 1 base from V and 4 bases from J; bases unmatched to any gene: 9. The CDR3, as DNA: TGTGCCAGCAGCCAAGCGGCCCGGACTAGCGGGAGAAGAGAGACCCAGTACTTC. The encoded protein is CASSQAARTSGRRETQYF.

The chain recombines TRBV5-1 with TRBJ2-5; 14 nucleotides align to TRBD2. Losses at the gene ends were 4 bases for V and 4 bases for J; bases not matched to a gene: 9. CDR1 is SGHRS, CDR2 YFSETQ, per germline. This CDR3 contains 17 residues. The DNA for the CDR3 is TGCGCCAGCAGCCTGGGGACTAGCGGGAGAGGAGGAGAGACCCAGTACTTC. Its translation: CASSLGTSGRGGETQYF.

The rearrangement links TRBV9 to TRBJ2-1; 8 bases fit TRBD1. CDR1 is SGDLS, CDR2 YYNGEE, per germline. The CDR3 totals 15 residues. V shed 3 bases, J shed 3 bases, and the junction held 5 bases outside the gene matches. Here the CDR3 reads CASSEQGVLYNEQFF. The CDR3 coding sequence is TGTGCCAGCAGCGAACAGGGGGTCCTCTACAATGAGCAGTTCTTC.

This chain connects TRBV15 to TRBJ2-7; 11 bases align to TRBD2. The CDR3 contains 16 residues. Germline V gives CDR1 LNHNV, CDR2 YYDKDF (reference sequence). J was trimmed by 6 bases and V by 3 bases; bases with no gene match: 10. CDR3 sequence (DNA): TGTGCCACCAGCAGGGAAGTAGCGGGAGGGCCCTTCGAGCAGTACTTC. This sequence encodes CATSREVAGGPFEQYF.

This rearrangement joins TRBV11-3 to TRBJ1-1, with 7 bases aligning to TRBD1. There are 12 residues in the CDR3. V lost 5 bases, J lost 7 bases, and 4 bases stayed unmatched. The germline V gene encodes CDR1 SGHNT and CDR2 YENEEA. CDR3 residues: CASSRRQGEAFF. The CDR3 DNA follows: TGTGCCAGCAGCCGCAGACAGGGTGAAGCTTTCTTT.

The rearrangement links TRBV4-2 to TRBJ2-2, with a possible D match to TRBD2 (6 bases). Germline CDR1 is LGHNA and CDR2 is YNFKEQ. V was cut by 0 bases and J by 8 bases, with 16 bases left in between. This CDR3 spans 16 amino acids. CDR3 in amino acids: CASSQDLTEAGGELFF. The CDR3 DNA follows: TGTGCCAGCAGCCAAGATTTAACGGAGGCGGGAGGGGAGCTGTTTTTT.